A selection of T cell receptor beta chains follows, all from one sample in a study of T cell changes during pregnancy in multiple sclerosis. The method was immunoSEQ multiplex PCR; TCRdb's version includes in-frame clones alone and lacks a portion of them. The table has some 17,000 clones, nearly 90% seen once. Sequences were derived from CD8+ T cells from peripheral blood mononuclear cells, sampled after pregnancy. These receptors were taken from a female donor in good health, enrolled as a control in a pregnancy study. Both conserved end residues are part of each CDR3. Each record gives: J gene, V gene, clone size, CDR3 protein. Expanded clones get a size class; other rows say once, few or many, or leave the size out.

J: TRBJ2-5
V: TRBV10-3
size: NA
CDR3: CAISGWSRETQYF

J: TRBJ2-1
V: TRBV4-1
size: once
CDR3: CASSQEARLAGNEQFF

J: TRBJ2-2
V: TRBV25-1
size: few
CDR3: CASSELTGDTGELFF

J: TRBJ2-1
V: TRBV2
size: few
CDR3: CASSDTSGGYNEQFF

J: TRBJ1-1
V: TRBV5-1
size: NA
CDR3: CASSLVAVHTEAFF

J: TRBJ2-3
V: TRBV19
size: NA
CDR3: CASGSSGSDTQYF

J: TRBJ2-2
V: TRBV6-4
size: NA
CDR3: CASKGLAGYTGELFF

J: TRBJ1-1
V: TRBV6-4
size: NA
CDR3: CASILPEAFF

J: TRBJ1-5
V: TRBV4-1
size: NA
CDR3: CASSPTGGGGNQPQHF

J: TRBJ2-7
V: TRBV5-1
size: NA
CDR3: CASSNPTGSYEQYF

J: TRBJ1-1
V: TRBV15
size: NA
CDR3: CATTTFGDTEAFF

J: TRBJ2-1
V: TRBV9
size: NA
CDR3: CASSVSGGPEQFF

J: TRBJ1-1
V: TRBV6-1
size: NA
CDR3: CASSEGYSMNTEAFF

J: TRBJ2-7
V: TRBV27
size: NA
CDR3: CASSLSWSTGRSYEQYF

J: TRBJ2-7
V: TRBV28
size: NA
CDR3: CASSSGQIYEQYF

J: TRBJ2-4
V: TRBV2
size: NA
CDR3: CASSSSTIQYF